The 28 T cell receptor beta chains below all came from one sample that was sequenced in a study of a mutant IDH1 vaccine in newly diagnosed glioma. Time point defined: week 5, during vaccination. Topical imiquimod accompanied each vaccine dose, which consisted of 300 ug of mutant IDH1 20-mer peptide. Only in-frame clones appear in the TCRdb table, and some are missing; sequencing was by immunoSEQ multiplex PCR. The sample has some 55,000 clones, approximately 90% seen once. These receptors have no identified antigens. This material consisted of PBMCs, taken from a glioma patient whose treatment included an IDH1 peptide vaccine. Receptor source: a middle-aged woman with glioma.

V and J are TRBV4-1 and TRBJ2-5; D gene unclear. Trimming stripped 0 bases from V and 2 bases from J, with 10 bases between. Germline V gene data show CDR1 as MGHRA and CDR2 as YSYEKL. This CDR3 spans 15 amino acids. The CDR3, as DNA: TGCGCCAGCAGCCAAGATCGCCGAGAACAAGAGACCCAGTACTTC. Its protein is CASSQDRREQETQYF.

This clone was counted once. The rearrangement uses TRBV4-1 and TRBJ1-1; no firm D call. The CDR3 totals 14 residues. V lost 5 bases and J lost 1, with 11 bases in between. Germline CDR1 and CDR2: MGHRA and YSYEKL. CDR3 protein: CASSSPTRNTEAFF. As DNA, the CDR3 is TGCGCCAGCAGCTCGCCGACTCGGAACACTGAAGCTTTCTTT.

J is TRBJ2-4 and V is TRBV7-2; 10 bases align to TRBD2. J was trimmed by 10 bases and V by 5 bases; bases with no gene match: 14. The CDR3 is 16 residues long. Germline-derived CDR1 and CDR2 are SGHTA and FQGNSA. The CDR3, as DNA: TGTGCCAGCAGCCCTCGCACTAGCGGGGAGGTAGGGATTCAGTACTTC. It yields the protein CASSPRTSGEVGIQYF. The complete variable domain, with remaining parts taken from reference TRBV7-2 and TRBJ2-4, reads GAGVSQSPSNKVTEKGKDVELRCDPISGHTALYWYRQSLGQGLEFLIYFQGNSAPDKSGLPSDRFSAERTGGSVSTLTIQRTQQEDSAVYLCASSPRTSGEVGIQYFGAGTRLSVL.

The V gene is TRBV10-2, the J gene TRBJ2-7; 8 bases align to TRBD1. Germline V lookup: CDR1 WSHSY, CDR2 SAAADI. The CDR3 covers 15 residues. V lost 2 bases to trimming and J lost 2 bases; unmatched junction nucleotides: 5. The CDR3 DNA reads as TGCGCCAGCAGTGAGGCCGGGACAGGTCCCTACGAGCAGTACTTC. Protein product: CASSEAGTGPYEQYF.

The chain uses TRBV7-9 and TRBJ1-1; D is perhaps TRBD1 (5 bases). V was trimmed by 4 bases and J by 2 bases, leaving 14 bases between them. The V gene's germline CDR1 is SEHNR and CDR2 FQNEAQ (reference sequence). This CDR3 has 15 amino acids. The CDR3 DNA follows: TGTGCCAGCAGCTGGTTGACAGTAAGCAACACTGAAGCTTTCTTT. It codes for CASSWLTVSNTEAFF.

The gene calls are TRBV5-5 and TRBJ1-2; 7 positions match TRBD1. The germline V gene encodes CDR1 SGHKS and CDR2 YYEKEE (reference sequence). The V and J ends lost 4 bases and 2 bases, in that order; junction bases with no gene match: 5. The CDR3 contains 14 residues. CDR3 residues: CASSKTGTNYGYTF. DNA of the CDR3: TGTGCCAGCAGCAAGACAGGGACCAACTATGGCTACACCTTC.

The chain carries TRBV7-9 and TRBJ2-7; 14 positions agree with TRBD2. This CDR3 spans 17 amino acids. Germline-derived CDR1 and CDR2 are SEHNR and FQNEAQ (reference sequence). The V and J ends lost 5 bases and 3 bases, in that order; junction bases with no gene match: 9. CDR3 nucleotide sequence: TGTGCCAGCAGCACAGGGACTAGCGGGAGATCCGTCTACGAGCAGTACTTC. It translates to CASSTGTSGRSVYEQYF.

J is TRBJ1-2 and V is TRBV15; D call uncertain. From germline, CDR1 is LNHNV and CDR2 YYDKDF (reference sequence). The CDR3 sequence is 15 residues long. With 2 bases removed from V and 6 bases from J, the gap between germline ends came to 16 bases. The CDR3 DNA reads TGTGCCACCAGCAGATCCACCGACTCGGGCCATGGCTACACCTTC. Residues: CATSRSTDSGHGYTF.

This clone was seen once. The chain recombines TRBV4-3 with TRBJ1-5; tentative D call: TRBD1 (6 bases). Trimming stripped 1 base from V and 3 bases from J, with 10 bases between. The CDR3 consists of 15 residues. Germline loops: CDR1 LGHNA, CDR2 YSLEER. This CDR3 reads CASSQATGYNQPQHF. The CDR3 DNA follows: TGCGCCAGCAGCCAAGCTACAGGGTACAATCAGCCCCAGCATTTT.

The CDR3 coding sequence is TGTGCCAGCAGCCCGGTAGATTCTAACTATGGCTACACCTTC. As protein: CASSPVDSNYGYTF. The chain links TRBV5-5 to TRBJ1-2; no definite D call. Trimming cost V 4 bases and J 0 bases, with 10 bases left between them. Per the germline V gene, CDR1 is SGHKS and CDR2 is YYEKEE (reference sequence). The CDR3 has 14 residues.

The V call is TRBV28, the J call TRBJ1-1, with D unclear. Trimming removed 6 bases at V and 2 bases at J, with 4 bases between. Germline V gene lookup returns CDR1 MDHEN and CDR2 SYDVKM. This CDR3 is built from 11 residues. CDR3 nucleotides: TGTGCCAGCAGCTCTAACACTGAAGCTTTCTTT. Its translation is CASSSNTEAFF.

The V and J genes are TRBV4-2 and TRBJ2-2; the match to TRBD2 covers 7 bases. This CDR3 comprises 16 residues. Germline CDR1 is LGHNA and CDR2 is YNFKEQ. V dropped 0 bases and J dropped 6; count of bases not matched to a gene: 7. The CDR3 loop is CASSQDPATSPGELFF. In nucleotides, the CDR3 is TGTGCCAGCAGCCAAGATCCAGCGACTAGCCCCGGGGAGCTGTTTTTT.

This clone appeared a single time. The rearrangement links TRBV30 to TRBJ2-5, with a weak D call TRBD1 (6 bases). Germline V gene lookup returns CDR1 GTSNPN and CDR2 SVGIG (reference sequence). The germline V and J ends were trimmed by 0 bases and 9 bases, with 14 bases remaining between them. The CDR3 covers 13 residues. This chain's CDR3 is CAWSVRRGNAQYF. CDR3 nucleotides: TGTGCCTGGAGTGTACGCAGGGGAAATGCCCAGTACTTC.

This chain joins TRBV27 and TRBJ2-4; no clear D gene. The length of the CDR3 is 14 residues. CDR1 MNHEY and CDR2 SMNVEV come from the germline V gene (reference sequence). V lost 8 bases to trimming and J lost 0 bases, with 11 bases between them. The CDR3 nucleotides are TGTGCCAGCGGAACTTTGGGAGCCAAAAACATTCAGTACTTC. This gives the protein CASGTLGAKNIQYF.

The V call is TRBV9, the J call TRBJ1-1; the D gene is possibly TRBD1 (5 bases). Per the germline V gene, CDR1 is SGDLS and CDR2 is YYNGEE. With 4 bases removed from V and 4 bases from J, the gap between germline ends came to 14 bases. The CDR3 loop spans 14 amino acids. The CDR3 spells CASSPLGTGTEAFF. CDR3 in DNA: TGTGCCAGCAGCCCCCTGGGGACGGGCACTGAAGCTTTCTTT.

J is TRBJ1-4 and V is TRBV29-1; possible D gene TRBD1, 5 bases. The germline V gene has CDR1 SQVTM and CDR2 ANQGSEA. V was clipped by 6 bases and J by 3 bases, with 11 bases between them. The CDR3 is 13 residues long. DNA for the CDR3: TGCAGCGTGTTCCAGGGAGCTAATGAAAAACTGTTTTTT. Amino acids: CSVFQGANEKLFF. The full variable domain, in which reference TRBV29-1 and TRBJ1-4 provide the parts outside the CDR3, is SAVISQKPSRDICQRGTSLTIQCQVDSQVTMMFWYRQQPGQSLTLIATANQGSEATYESGFVIDKFPISRPNLTFSTLTVSNMSPEDSSIYLCSVFQGANEKLFFGSGTQLSVL.

The rearrangement joins TRBV7-2 to TRBJ2-7; TRBD2 agrees at 10 bases. The CDR3 consists of 14 residues. J lost 3 bases, V lost 7 bases, and 6 bases had no gene match. Germline assignment: CDR1 SGHTA and CDR2 FQGNSA. CDR3 DNA sequence: TGTGCCAGCAACCCGGCTAGCGGGAGCTACGAGCAGTACTTC. This encodes CASNPASGSYEQYF.

This sequence joins TRBV7-2 and TRBJ1-3; 11 nucleotides line up with TRBD1. Germline CDR1 reads SGHTA; CDR2 reads FQGNSA. The CDR3 has 15 amino acids. J lost 4 bases, V lost 5 bases, and 4 bases had no gene match. CDR3 loop: CASSSGQGAGNTIYF. The CDR3 DNA is TGTGCCAGCAGCAGTGGACAGGGGGCGGGAAACACCATATATTTT.

V is TRBV2 and J is TRBJ1-1; 7 bases line up with TRBD1. V gave up 6 bases and J gave up 0 bases; unmatched junction bases: 10. The CDR3 spans 16 residues. Germline CDR1 reads SNHLY; CDR2 reads FYNNEI. The CDR3 coding sequence is TGTGCCAGCAGCCGCGACAGGGTGGGTATGAACACTGAAGCTTTCTTT. It codes for CASSRDRVGMNTEAFF.

The J gene is TRBJ2-6, the V gene TRBV4-3; unclear D gene. The CDR3 is made up of 17 amino acids. Germline CDR1 reads LGHNA; CDR2 reads YSLEER. Trimming pared 0 bases from V and 0 bases from J, leaving 9 bases between. The CDR3 reads CASSQDPGGSGANVLTF. The CDR3 bases are TGCGCCAGCAGCCAAGACCCAGGTGGCTCTGGGGCCAACGTCCTGACTTTC.

The gene calls are TRBV6-5 and TRBJ1-1; D gene unclear. The ends were cut back, 5 bases at V and 3 bases at J, with 4 bases in the middle. This CDR3 has 11 amino acids. The germline V gene has CDR1 MNHEY and CDR2 SVGAGI. The CDR3 DNA reads as TGTGCCAGCAGTGGGGACACTGAAGCTTTCTTT. Translation: CASSGDTEAFF.

J is TRBJ1-2 and V is TRBV2; D is undetermined. Germline CDR1 reads SNHLY; CDR2 reads FYNNEI. This CDR3 spans 13 amino acids. V was cut by 4 bases and J by 4 bases, with 10 bases left in between. CDR3 nucleotide sequence: TGTGCCAGCAGTGTCAGCGAAAGCTATGGCTACACCTTC. It translates to CASSVSESYGYTF.

The V and J genes are TRBV19 and TRBJ2-3; 7 bases are shared with TRBD2. The CDR3 has 17 amino acids. V gave up 6 bases and J gave up 4 bases; unmatched junction bases: 16. Germline loops: CDR1 LNHDA, CDR2 SQIVND (reference sequence). CDR3 bases: TGTGCCAGTAGCACCCCGGGCGGGGCGGGAGTGTCAGATACGCAGTATTTT. Translating it yields CASSTPGGAGVSDTQYF.

This chain connects TRBV6-6 to TRBJ2-3; 7 nucleotides align to TRBD2. The CDR3 length is 14 residues. The germline V gene has CDR1 MNHNY and CDR2 SVGAGI (reference sequence). The ends lost 5 bases at V and 5 bases at J; junction bases unmatched: 7. DNA of the CDR3: TGTGCCAGCAGTGCACCCCCGGGGGGAGATACGCAGTATTTT. Translation gives CASSAPPGGDTQYF.

This chain connects TRBV2 to TRBJ1-2, with D hard to call. The CDR3 extends over 15 amino acids. Germline V gene data show CDR1 as SNHLY and CDR2 as FYNNEI. V dropped 0 bases and J dropped 8 bases, with 16 bases sitting between them. The CDR3 loop reads CASSEALRGAEGYTF. The CDR3 DNA reads TGTGCCAGCAGTGAAGCGCTTCGGGGAGCGGAGGGCTACACCTTC.

The rearrangement joins TRBV7-2 to TRBJ1-2; a weak D match, TRBD1 (5 bases). The CDR3 sequence is 14 residues long. Trimming shortened V by 6 bases and J by 4 bases, and 15 bases separated the two germline ends. Per the germline V gene, CDR1 is SGHTA and CDR2 is FQGNSA. For the CDR3, the DNA is TGTGCCAGCAGTTGGAGGGGCAGGACCTATGGCTACACCTTC. Amino acids: CASSWRGRTYGYTF. The entire variable domain, with the rest obtained from reference TRBV7-2 and TRBJ1-2, is as follows: GAGVSQSPSNKVTEKGKDVELRCDPISGHTALYWYRQSLGQGLEFLIYFQGNSAPDKSGLPSDRFSAERTGGSVSTLTIQRTQQEDSAVYLCASSWRGRTYGYTFGSGTRLTVV.

The J gene is TRBJ2-6, the V gene TRBV5-1; 9 bases map to TRBD2. Per the germline V gene, CDR1 is SGHRS and CDR2 is YFSETQ. V trimming: 4 bases; J trimming: 0 bases; junction bases outside the gene matches: 8. The CDR3 loop spans 18 amino acids. CDR3 coding DNA: TGCGCCAGCAGCGAGCGGGGGGCTTTAGACTCTGGGGCCAACGTCCTGACTTTC. The encoded protein is CASSERGALDSGANVLTF.

This sequence joins TRBV11-2 and TRBJ2-1; 11 bases align to TRBD2. With V trimmed by 5 bases and J by 5 bases, 5 bases remained unmatched. The CDR3 is 15 amino acids. Germline V gene lookup returns CDR1 SGHAT and CDR2 FQNNGV. CDR3 amino acids: CASSGKGLADNEQFF. The DNA for the CDR3 is TGTGCCAGCAGCGGGAAGGGACTAGCGGACAATGAGCAGTTCTTC.